The rows below give T cell receptor beta chains drawn from one sample of a study of Ad26.COV2.S vaccination and SARS-CoV-2 variants. Assay: immunoSEQ multiplex PCR; the TCRdb copy retains only in-frame clones and omits some. The top ten clones hold about 12% of a sample with 400,000 to 450,000 clones, approximately 90% of them seen once. The sample was peripheral blood, taken in a trial of Ad26.COV2.S vaccine versus placebo. The receptors come from a person between 18 and 60 years old who received the Ad26.COV2.S COVID-19 vaccine or a placebo. The CDR3 runs from the conserved cysteine through the conserved F or W. Fields, in order: D gene, J gene, V gene, CDR3 length, clone size, CDR3 DNA, CDR3 protein. The D gene is left open where the match is weak. Clone size appears in some rows only: once, few, many, or a class for an expanded clone.

d_call: -; j_call: TRBJ2-7; v_call: TRBV7-2; cdr3_length: 13; clone_size: -; cdr3_nt: TGTGCCAGCAGCCTAGTCTACCTCAACGAGCAGTACTTC; cdr3_aa: CASSLVYLNEQYF
d_call: TRBD2; j_call: TRBJ2-3; v_call: TRBV7-3; cdr3_length: 16; clone_size: -; cdr3_nt: TGTGCCAGCAGCTTAGGTCCTAGCGGGAGCACAGATACGCAGTATTTT; cdr3_aa: CASSLGPSGSTDTQYF
d_call: -; j_call: TRBJ2-7; v_call: TRBV6-5; cdr3_length: 14; clone_size: few; cdr3_nt: TGTGCCAGCAGGAGGGAAAAATTCTCCTACGAGCAGTACTTC; cdr3_aa: CASRREKFSYEQYF
d_call: -; j_call: TRBJ1-5; v_call: TRBV4-3; cdr3_length: 15; clone_size: -; cdr3_nt: TGCGCCAGCAGCCAAGAGGCGTGGGGTAATCAGCCCCAGCATTTT; cdr3_aa: CASSQEAWGNQPQHF
d_call: TRBD1; j_call: TRBJ1-2; v_call: TRBV20-1; cdr3_length: 11; clone_size: once; cdr3_nt: TGCAGTGCCGGGACAGAGTATGGCTACACCTTC; cdr3_aa: CSAGTEYGYTF
d_call: -; j_call: TRBJ2-7; v_call: TRBV4-1; cdr3_length: 14; clone_size: -; cdr3_nt: TGCGCCAGCAGCCAGAACCGGTATGGGTCTGAGCAGTACTTC; cdr3_aa: CASSQNRYGSEQYF
d_call: TRBD2; j_call: TRBJ2-1; v_call: TRBV6-4; cdr3_length: 15; clone_size: -; cdr3_nt: TGTGCCAGCAGGGCTAGCGGGAGTATCTACAATGAGCAGTTCTTC; cdr3_aa: CASRASGSIYNEQFF
d_call: -; j_call: TRBJ2-1; v_call: TRBV18; cdr3_length: 15; clone_size: -; cdr3_nt: TGTGCCAGCTCACCACCGGGTAGCCATACTTTTGAGCAGTTCTTC; cdr3_aa: CASSPPGSHTFEQFF
d_call: -; j_call: TRBJ2-1; v_call: TRBV13; cdr3_length: 16; clone_size: -; cdr3_nt: TGTGCCAGCAGCTTAGAGGTTTCGGGTTTGGACAATGAGCAGTTCTTC; cdr3_aa: CASSLEVSGLDNEQFF
d_call: TRBD1; j_call: TRBJ2-2; v_call: TRBV18; cdr3_length: 15; clone_size: -; cdr3_nt: TGTGCCAGCTCACCGGGGACAGGGATGACCGGGGAGCTGTTTTTT; cdr3_aa: CASSPGTGMTGELFF
d_call: -; j_call: TRBJ1-2; v_call: TRBV15; cdr3_length: 14; clone_size: -; cdr3_nt: TGTGCCACCAGCAGGGGGACCGGGCACTATGGCTACACCTTC; cdr3_aa: CATSRGTGHYGYTF
d_call: -; j_call: TRBJ2-6; v_call: TRBV5-4; cdr3_length: 16; clone_size: -; cdr3_nt: TGTGCCAGCAGCCCTGGGCGGGCAGCTGGGGCCAACGTCCTGACTTTC; cdr3_aa: CASSPGRAAGANVLTF
d_call: TRBD2; j_call: TRBJ2-3; v_call: TRBV7-9; cdr3_length: 16; clone_size: -; cdr3_nt: TGTGCCAGCAGCGCCGGTCGGCTAGCGGGCACAGATACGCAGTATTTT; cdr3_aa: CASSAGRLAGTDTQYF
d_call: TRBD2; j_call: TRBJ2-7; v_call: TRBV6-5; cdr3_length: 15; clone_size: -; cdr3_nt: TGTGCCAGCCACCTAGCGGGAGGGCCAAATTACGAGCAGTACTTC; cdr3_aa: CASHLAGGPNYEQYF
d_call: TRBD1; j_call: TRBJ2-7; v_call: TRBV4-3; cdr3_length: 16; clone_size: -; cdr3_nt: TGCGCCAGCAGCCAAGAGGAGGACAGGCCCGTCTACGAGCAGTACTTC; cdr3_aa: CASSQEEDRPVYEQYF
d_call: -; j_call: TRBJ2-7; v_call: TRBV5-6; cdr3_length: 14; clone_size: -; cdr3_nt: TGTGCCAGCAGTACGGGACCCAGCTCCTACGAGCAGTACTTC; cdr3_aa: CASSTGPSSYEQYF
d_call: -; j_call: TRBJ2-3; v_call: TRBV24-1; cdr3_length: 15; clone_size: few; cdr3_nt: TGTGCCACCAGTGATTTCGGGACCAGCACAGATACGCAGTATTTT; cdr3_aa: CATSDFGTSTDTQYF
d_call: TRBD1; j_call: TRBJ1-2; v_call: TRBV5-1; cdr3_length: 15; clone_size: -; cdr3_nt: TGCGCCAGCAGCTTGGCAGCCGGGACAGAATATGGCTACACCTTC; cdr3_aa: CASSLAAGTEYGYTF
d_call: -; j_call: TRBJ2-7; v_call: TRBV6-5; cdr3_length: 15; clone_size: -; cdr3_nt: TGTGCCAGCAGTCCGGGGGACCGACCTTCTCCGAAGAAGTACTTC; cdr3_aa: CASSPGDRPSPKKYF
d_call: -; j_call: TRBJ2-1; v_call: TRBV27; cdr3_length: 16; clone_size: -; cdr3_nt: TGTGCCAGCAGTTTAGCCCTCGGAGAGACCTACAATGAGCAGTTCTTC; cdr3_aa: CASSLALGETYNEQFF
d_call: -; j_call: TRBJ2-4; v_call: TRBV19; cdr3_length: 15; clone_size: -; cdr3_nt: TGTGCCAGCGCGAGGCAGGGGAAATCCAAAAACATTCAGTACTTC; cdr3_aa: CASARQGKSKNIQYF
d_call: -; j_call: TRBJ2-2; v_call: TRBV7-2; cdr3_length: 16; clone_size: -; cdr3_nt: TGTGCCAGCAGCATATCCGGGACCCCGAACACCGGGGAGCTGTTTTTT; cdr3_aa: CASSISGTPNTGELFF
d_call: TRBD1; j_call: TRBJ2-7; v_call: TRBV4-2; cdr3_length: 16; clone_size: many; cdr3_nt: TGTGCCAGCAGCCAAGATAGAGGGACAGGGGGAAACGAGCAGTACTTC; cdr3_aa: CASSQDRGTGGNEQYF
d_call: -; j_call: TRBJ1-5; v_call: TRBV18; cdr3_length: 15; clone_size: -; cdr3_nt: TGTGCCAGCTCCCCTGGACCCGCTAGTAATCAGCCCCAGCATTTT; cdr3_aa: CASSPGPASNQPQHF
d_call: TRBD2; j_call: TRBJ2-1; v_call: TRBV11-3; cdr3_length: 15; clone_size: -; cdr3_nt: TGTGCCAGCAGCTTAGTCGGACTAGCGGACAATGAGCAGTTCTTC; cdr3_aa: CASSLVGLADNEQFF
d_call: -; j_call: TRBJ2-3; v_call: TRBV11-2; cdr3_length: 14; clone_size: -; cdr3_nt: TGTGCCAGCAGCGAGGACTTTGTCACAGATACGCAGTATTTT; cdr3_aa: CASSEDFVTDTQYF
d_call: -; j_call: TRBJ2-7; v_call: TRBV28; cdr3_length: 13; clone_size: -; cdr3_nt: TGTGCCAGCAGTTTAGCGGGGACCTACGAGCAGTACTTC; cdr3_aa: CASSLAGTYEQYF
d_call: -; j_call: TRBJ2-1; v_call: TRBV7-9; cdr3_length: 13; clone_size: -; cdr3_nt: TGTGCCAGCAGTACTAGCTCCTACAATGAGCAGTTCTTC; cdr3_aa: CASSTSSYNEQFF
d_call: -; j_call: TRBJ2-1; v_call: TRBV7-9; cdr3_length: 17; clone_size: -; cdr3_nt: TGTGCCAGCAGCTTAGGAGGCCAGGGGACGGCCTACAATGAGCAGTTCTTC; cdr3_aa: CASSLGGQGTAYNEQFF
d_call: TRBD2; j_call: TRBJ2-7; v_call: TRBV27; cdr3_length: 15; clone_size: once; cdr3_nt: TGTGCCAGCAGTCTCGCGAGCGGGAGGACCTACGAGCAGTACTTC; cdr3_aa: CASSLASGRTYEQYF
d_call: TRBD2; j_call: TRBJ2-1; v_call: TRBV4-1; cdr3_length: 16; clone_size: -; cdr3_nt: TGCGCCAGCAGCCCGCCGCTAGCGGGAGTAGGCAATGAGCAGTTCTTC; cdr3_aa: CASSPPLAGVGNEQFF
d_call: -; j_call: TRBJ1-6; v_call: TRBV18; cdr3_length: 16; clone_size: -; cdr3_nt: TGTGCCAGCTCACCCGGACCCCACTCCTATAATTCACCCCTCCACTTT; cdr3_aa: CASSPGPHSYNSPLHF
d_call: -; j_call: TRBJ2-7; v_call: TRBV7-9; cdr3_length: 14; clone_size: -; cdr3_nt: TGTGCCAGCAGCTGGGTCGGGGGGCCCTACGAGCAGTACTTC; cdr3_aa: CASSWVGGPYEQYF
d_call: -; j_call: TRBJ1-2; v_call: TRBV10-3; cdr3_length: 11; clone_size: -; cdr3_nt: TGTGCCACCACAGGGAGTTATGGCTACACCTTC; cdr3_aa: CATTGSYGYTF
d_call: -; j_call: TRBJ2-6; v_call: TRBV6-2/TRBV6-3; cdr3_length: 17; clone_size: -; cdr3_nt: TGTGCCAGCAGTTATGCAGGGAGCTTCTCTGGGGCCAACGTCCTGACTTTC; cdr3_aa: CASSYAGSFSGANVLTF
d_call: -; j_call: TRBJ2-2; v_call: TRBV6-2/TRBV6-3; cdr3_length: 16; clone_size: -; cdr3_nt: TGTGCCAGCAGTTACCCCGGACAGTATCATTCCGGGGAGCTGTTTTTT; cdr3_aa: CASSYPGQYHSGELFF
d_call: -; j_call: TRBJ1-1; v_call: TRBV28; cdr3_length: 14; clone_size: -; cdr3_nt: TGTGCCAGCAGGAATCGGCAACGGAACACTGAAGCTTTCTTT; cdr3_aa: CASRNRQRNTEAFF
d_call: TRBD2; j_call: TRBJ2-1; v_call: TRBV2; cdr3_length: 14; clone_size: -; cdr3_nt: TGTGCCAGCAGCGTAGCGGGAATCTACAATGAGCAGTTCTTC; cdr3_aa: CASSVAGIYNEQFF
d_call: -; j_call: TRBJ2-3; v_call: TRBV4-3; cdr3_length: 15; clone_size: -; cdr3_nt: TGCGCCAGCAGCCGCCGCTCTAGCGAAGTAGATACGCAGTATTTT; cdr3_aa: CASSRRSSEVDTQYF
d_call: TRBD1; j_call: TRBJ2-7; v_call: TRBV9; cdr3_length: 12; clone_size: -; cdr3_nt: TGTGCCAGCAGCGCGACAGGGTACGAGCAGTACTTC; cdr3_aa: CASSATGYEQYF
d_call: TRBD1; j_call: TRBJ1-5; v_call: TRBV11-2; cdr3_length: 15; clone_size: -; cdr3_nt: TGTGCCAGCAGCCCCGGGACAGCGCACGGTCAGCCCCAGCATTTT; cdr3_aa: CASSPGTAHGQPQHF
d_call: TRBD2; j_call: TRBJ2-7; v_call: TRBV4-1; cdr3_length: 15; clone_size: -; cdr3_nt: TGCGCCAGCAGCCAAGATTTTAGCGGGAGATACGAGCAGTACTTC; cdr3_aa: CASSQDFSGRYEQYF
d_call: -; j_call: TRBJ2-3; v_call: TRBV6-4; cdr3_length: 14; clone_size: few; cdr3_nt: TGTGCCAGCAGAGGGACTCCCTTGGTGGATACGCAGTATTTT; cdr3_aa: CASRGTPLVDTQYF
d_call: -; j_call: TRBJ2-5; v_call: TRBV6-8; cdr3_length: 10; clone_size: -; cdr3_nt: TGTGCCAGCAGGACCCTAGGGCAGTACTTC; cdr3_aa: CASRTLGQYF
d_call: TRBD2; j_call: TRBJ2-2; v_call: TRBV5-3; cdr3_length: 18; clone_size: once; cdr3_nt: TGTGCCAGAAGCTGGACGCCGGGACTAGCGGCGAACACCGGGGAGCTGTTTTTT; cdr3_aa: CARSWTPGLAANTGELFF
d_call: -; j_call: TRBJ1-1; v_call: TRBV12-3/TRBV12-4; cdr3_length: 13; clone_size: -; cdr3_nt: TGTGCCAGCAGTTTAGCCAGTTACACTGAAGCTTTCTTT; cdr3_aa: CASSLASYTEAFF
d_call: TRBD1; j_call: TRBJ2-7; v_call: TRBV6-5; cdr3_length: 15; clone_size: -; cdr3_nt: TGTGCCAGCAGTTACTCTGGGGACAGCCCCTACGAGCAGTACTTC; cdr3_aa: CASSYSGDSPYEQYF
d_call: TRBD1; j_call: TRBJ1-4; v_call: TRBV6-5; cdr3_length: 14; clone_size: -; cdr3_nt: TGTGCCAGCAGCCGGGACAGGGGTAGGGAAAAACTGTTTTTT; cdr3_aa: CASSRDRGREKLFF
d_call: TRBD1; j_call: TRBJ2-1; v_call: TRBV7-9; cdr3_length: 14; clone_size: -; cdr3_nt: TGTGCCAGCAGCCTGACAGGGCCCAACAATGAGCAGTTCTTC; cdr3_aa: CASSLTGPNNEQFF